The sequence of this TCR beta chain was determined in a study of human T cells and chemical hapten exposure. Regarding the study as a whole: A positive correlation with patch test score was shown by PT1 expanded TCR counts. No shift was seen in TCRs above 1 in 1000 frequency with DPC sensitization. While controls formed fewer of them, expanded TCRs formed significantly more large CDR3 similarity clusters.

Time point described: patch test 2, 6 weeks after DPC sensitization. Specified treatment: therapeutic diphenylcyclopropenone sensitization with weekly scalp DPC. Alopecia patients, 18 to 70 years old and DPC-suitable, served as donors. TCRdb itself ran the RACE reads through MiXCR, one entry per CDR3 protein. The sample lists some 88,000 distinct CDR3 sequences; 9.5% to 11% were seen once. This clonotype was seen repeatedly, ten times or more. Its antigen is unidentified. The trim removed 1 base at V and 6 bases at J, leaving 6 bases unmatched. The CDR3 length is 15 residues. Germline CDR1 reads SGHTA; CDR2 reads FQGNSA.

Here the sequenced sample was whole blood, taken in connection with sensitization to the hapten diphenylcyclopropenone (DPC). The V gene is TRBV7-2, the J gene TRBJ1-5; TRBD1 agrees at 7 bases. The receptor was derived from a man in his forties with alopecia areata. Some clones in this sample may be carry-over from other donors' samples. In DNA form, the CDR3 reads TGTGCCAGCAGCTTAGTTGGTTCAGGGGGTCAGCCCCAGCATTTT. The encoded protein is CASSLVGSGGQPQHF.